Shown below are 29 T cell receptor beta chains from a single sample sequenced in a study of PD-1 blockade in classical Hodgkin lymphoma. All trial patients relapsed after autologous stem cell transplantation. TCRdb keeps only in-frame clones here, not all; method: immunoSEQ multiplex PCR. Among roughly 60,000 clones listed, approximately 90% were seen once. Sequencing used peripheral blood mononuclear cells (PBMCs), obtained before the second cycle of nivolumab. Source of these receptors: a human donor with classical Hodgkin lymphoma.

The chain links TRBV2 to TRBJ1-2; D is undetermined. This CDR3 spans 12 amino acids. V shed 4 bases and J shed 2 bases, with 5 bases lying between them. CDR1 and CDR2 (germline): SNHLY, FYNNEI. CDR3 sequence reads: CASSGRNYGYTF. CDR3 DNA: TGTGCCAGCAGTGGGCGGAACTATGGCTACACCTTC.

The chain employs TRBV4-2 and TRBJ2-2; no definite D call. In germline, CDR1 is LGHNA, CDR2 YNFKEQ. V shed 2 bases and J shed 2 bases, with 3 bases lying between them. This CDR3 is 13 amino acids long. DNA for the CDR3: TGTGCCAGCAGCCAACGCAACACCGGGGAGCTGTTTTTT. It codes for CASSQRNTGELFF.

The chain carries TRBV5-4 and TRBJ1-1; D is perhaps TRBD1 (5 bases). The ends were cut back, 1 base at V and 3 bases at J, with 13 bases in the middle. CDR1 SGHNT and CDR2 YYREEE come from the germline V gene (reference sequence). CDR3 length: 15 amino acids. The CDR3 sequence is CASSLQGLTHTEAFF. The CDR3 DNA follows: TGTGCCAGCAGCTTGCAGGGATTGACGCACACTGAAGCTTTCTTT.

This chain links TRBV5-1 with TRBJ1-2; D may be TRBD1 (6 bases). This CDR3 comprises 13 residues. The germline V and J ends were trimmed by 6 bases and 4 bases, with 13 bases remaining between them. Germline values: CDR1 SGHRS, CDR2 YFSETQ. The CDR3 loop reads CASKEGESYGYTF. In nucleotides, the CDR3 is TGCGCCAGCAAGGAGGGGGAAAGCTATGGCTACACCTTC.

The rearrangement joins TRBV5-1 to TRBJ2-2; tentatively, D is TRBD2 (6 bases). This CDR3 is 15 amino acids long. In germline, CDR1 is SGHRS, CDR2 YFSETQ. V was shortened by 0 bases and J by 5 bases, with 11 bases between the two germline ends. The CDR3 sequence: CASSLVVGGTGELFF. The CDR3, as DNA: TGCGCCAGCAGCTTGGTGGTAGGAGGGACCGGGGAGCTGTTTTTT.

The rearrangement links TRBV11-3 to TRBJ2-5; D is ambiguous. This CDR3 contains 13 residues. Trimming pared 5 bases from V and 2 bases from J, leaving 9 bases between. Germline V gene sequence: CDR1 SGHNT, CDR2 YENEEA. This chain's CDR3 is CASSLLGQETQYF. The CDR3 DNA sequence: TGTGCCAGCAGCCTACTGGGGCAAGAGACCCAGTACTTC. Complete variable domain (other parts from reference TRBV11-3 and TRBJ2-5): EAGVVQSPRYKIIEKKQPVAFWCNPISGHNTLYWYLQNLGQGPELLIRYENEEAVDDSQLPKDRFSAERLKGVDSTLKIQPAELGDSAVYLCASSLLGQETQYFGPGTRLLVL.

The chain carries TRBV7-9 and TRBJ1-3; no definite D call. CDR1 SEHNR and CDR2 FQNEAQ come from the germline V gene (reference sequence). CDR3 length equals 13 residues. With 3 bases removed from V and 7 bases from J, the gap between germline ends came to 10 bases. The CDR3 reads CASSFKPRNTIYF. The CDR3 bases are TGTGCCAGCAGCTTTAAACCGAGGAACACCATATATTTT. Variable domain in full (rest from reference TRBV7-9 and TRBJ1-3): DTGVSQNPRHKITKRGQNVTFRCDPISEHNRLYWYRQTLGQGPEFLTYFQNEAQLEKSRLLSDRFSAERPKGSFSTLEIQRTEQGDSAMYLCASSFKPRNTIYFGEGSWLTVV.

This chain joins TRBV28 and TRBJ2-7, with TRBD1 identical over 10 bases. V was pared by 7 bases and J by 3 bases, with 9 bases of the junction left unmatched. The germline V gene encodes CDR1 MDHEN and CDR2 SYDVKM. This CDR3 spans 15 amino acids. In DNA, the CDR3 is TGTGCCAGCACCTCGCTCGGGACAGGGGACTACGAGCAGTACTTC. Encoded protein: CASTSLGTGDYEQYF.

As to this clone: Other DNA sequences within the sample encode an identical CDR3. The CDR3 sequence is CASSLAGVSTDTQYF. CDR3 DNA: TGCGCCAGCAGCTTGGCCGGGGTCAGCACAGATACGCAGTATTTT. V usage is TRBV5-1 and J usage is TRBJ2-3, with TRBD2 as a possible D gene (5 bases). V was clipped by 0 bases and J by 0 bases, with 8 bases between them. The CDR3 sequence is 15 residues long. Germline V CDR1 and CDR2: SGHRS, YFSETQ. The entire variable domain, with the rest obtained from reference TRBV5-1 and TRBJ2-3, is as follows: KAGVTQTPRYLIKTRGQQVTLSCSPISGHRSVSWYQQTPGQGLQFLFEYFSETQRNKGNFPGRFSGRQFSNSRSEMNVSTLELGDSALYLCASSLAGVSTDTQYFGPGTRLTVL.

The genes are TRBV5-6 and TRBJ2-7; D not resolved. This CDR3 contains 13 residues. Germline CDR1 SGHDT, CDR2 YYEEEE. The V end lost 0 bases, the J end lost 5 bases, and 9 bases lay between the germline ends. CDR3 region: CASSLAGYNEQYF. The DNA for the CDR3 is TGTGCCAGCAGCTTGGCCGGGTACAACGAGCAGTACTTC.

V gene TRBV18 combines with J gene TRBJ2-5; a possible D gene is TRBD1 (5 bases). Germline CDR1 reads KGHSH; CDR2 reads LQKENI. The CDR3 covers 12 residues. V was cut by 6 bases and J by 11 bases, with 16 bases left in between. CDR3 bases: TGTGCCAGCTCCCAGCTCGGACATTCGCAGTACTTC. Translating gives CASSQLGHSQYF.

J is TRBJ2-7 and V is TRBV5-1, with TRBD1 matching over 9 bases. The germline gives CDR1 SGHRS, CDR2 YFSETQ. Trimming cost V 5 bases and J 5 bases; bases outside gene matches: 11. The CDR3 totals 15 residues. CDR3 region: CASRVTGGARHEQYF. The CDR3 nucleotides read TGCGCCAGCAGAGTAACAGGGGGCGCGCGTCACGAGCAGTACTTC.

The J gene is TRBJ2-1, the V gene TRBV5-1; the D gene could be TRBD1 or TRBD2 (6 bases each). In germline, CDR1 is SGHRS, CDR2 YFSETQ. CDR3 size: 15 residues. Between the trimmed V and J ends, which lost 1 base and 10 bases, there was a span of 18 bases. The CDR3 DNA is TGCGCCAGCAGCTTGACCGGGGGCCCTTTGTTGGAGCAGTTCTTC. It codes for CASSLTGGPLLEQFF. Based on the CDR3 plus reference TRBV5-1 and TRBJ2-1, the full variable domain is KAGVTQTPRYLIKTRGQQVTLSCSPISGHRSVSWYQQTPGQGLQFLFEYFSETQRNKGNFPGRFSGRQFSNSRSEMNVSTLELGDSALYLCASSLTGGPLLEQFFGPGTRLTVL.

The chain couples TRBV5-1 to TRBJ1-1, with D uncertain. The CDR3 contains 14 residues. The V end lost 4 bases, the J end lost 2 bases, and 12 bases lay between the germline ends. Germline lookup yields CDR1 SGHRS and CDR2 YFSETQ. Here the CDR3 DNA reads TGCGCCAGCAGCGTTGACGCCAGAAACACTGAAGCTTTCTTT. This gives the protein CASSVDARNTEAFF. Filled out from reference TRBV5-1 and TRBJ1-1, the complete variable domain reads KAGVTQTPRYLIKTRGQQVTLSCSPISGHRSVSWYQQTPGQGLQFLFEYFSETQRNKGNFPGRFSGRQFSNSRSEMNVSTLELGDSALYLCASSVDARNTEAFFGQGTRLTVV.

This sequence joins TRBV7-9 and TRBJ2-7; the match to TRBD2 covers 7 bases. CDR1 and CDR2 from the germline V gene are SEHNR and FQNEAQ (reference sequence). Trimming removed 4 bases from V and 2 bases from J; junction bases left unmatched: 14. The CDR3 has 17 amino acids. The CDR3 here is CASSSPPSSSGPYEQYF. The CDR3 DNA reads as TGTGCCAGCAGCTCCCCCCCCTCATCTAGCGGACCCTACGAGCAGTACTTC.

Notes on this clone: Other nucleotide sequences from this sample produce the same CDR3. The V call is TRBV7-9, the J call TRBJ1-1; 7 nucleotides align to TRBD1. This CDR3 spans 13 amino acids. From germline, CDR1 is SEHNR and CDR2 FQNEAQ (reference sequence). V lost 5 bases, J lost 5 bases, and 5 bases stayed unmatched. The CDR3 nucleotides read TGTGCCAGCAGCCGACAGGGAGGGACTGAAGCTTTCTTT. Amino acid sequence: CASSRQGGTEAFF.

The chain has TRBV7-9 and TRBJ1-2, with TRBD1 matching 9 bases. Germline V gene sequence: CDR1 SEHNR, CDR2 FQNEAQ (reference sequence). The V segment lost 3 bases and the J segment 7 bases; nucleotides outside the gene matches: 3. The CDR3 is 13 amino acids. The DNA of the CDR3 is TGTGCCAGCAGCTTCACAGGGGGCTTTGGCTACACCTTC. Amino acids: CASSFTGGFGYTF.

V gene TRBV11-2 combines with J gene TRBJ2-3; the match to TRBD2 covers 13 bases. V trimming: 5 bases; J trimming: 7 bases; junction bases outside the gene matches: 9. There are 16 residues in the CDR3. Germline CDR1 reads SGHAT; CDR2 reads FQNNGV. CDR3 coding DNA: TGTGCCAGCAGCACACGGACGGGACTAGCGGGGAATACGCAGTATTTT. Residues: CASSTRTGLAGNTQYF.

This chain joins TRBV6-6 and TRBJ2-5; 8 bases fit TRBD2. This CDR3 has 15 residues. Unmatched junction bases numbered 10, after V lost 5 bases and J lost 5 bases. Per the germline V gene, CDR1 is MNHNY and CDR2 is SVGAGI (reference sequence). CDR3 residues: CASSPPRGGTETQYF. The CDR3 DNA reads TGTGCCAGCAGTCCACCCCGGGGGGGAACGGAGACCCAGTACTTC.

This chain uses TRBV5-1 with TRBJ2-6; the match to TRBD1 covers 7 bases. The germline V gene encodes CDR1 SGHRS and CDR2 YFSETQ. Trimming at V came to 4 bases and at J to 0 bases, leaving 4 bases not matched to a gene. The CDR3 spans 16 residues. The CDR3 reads CASSADRVSGANVLTF. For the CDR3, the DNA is TGCGCCAGCAGCGCCGACAGGGTCTCTGGGGCCAACGTCCTGACTTTC.

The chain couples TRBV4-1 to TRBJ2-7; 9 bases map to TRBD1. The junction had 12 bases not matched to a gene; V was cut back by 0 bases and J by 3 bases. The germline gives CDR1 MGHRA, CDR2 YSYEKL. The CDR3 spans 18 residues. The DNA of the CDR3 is TGCGCCAGCAGCCAAGACCCAACCCGGGGACAGGGAATCTACGAGCAGTACTTC. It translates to CASSQDPTRGQGIYEQYF.

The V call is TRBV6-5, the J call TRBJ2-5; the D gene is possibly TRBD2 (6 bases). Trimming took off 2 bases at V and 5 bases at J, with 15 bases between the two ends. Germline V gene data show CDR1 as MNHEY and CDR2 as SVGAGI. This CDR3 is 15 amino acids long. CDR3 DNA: TGTGCCAGCAGTTACGGGGATGCGGGGCGGGAGACCCAGTACTTC. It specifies CASSYGDAGRETQYF.

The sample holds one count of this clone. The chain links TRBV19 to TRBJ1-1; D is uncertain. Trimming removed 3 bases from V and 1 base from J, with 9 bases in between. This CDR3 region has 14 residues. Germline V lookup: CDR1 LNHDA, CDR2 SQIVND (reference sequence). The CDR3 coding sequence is TGTGCCAGTAGTATTTGGGAGCAGAACACTGAAGCTTTCTTT. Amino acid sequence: CASSIWEQNTEAFF.

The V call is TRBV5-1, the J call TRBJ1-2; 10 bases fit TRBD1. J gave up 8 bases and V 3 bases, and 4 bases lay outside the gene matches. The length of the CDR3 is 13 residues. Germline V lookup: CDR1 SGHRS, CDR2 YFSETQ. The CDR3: CASSSATGGGYTF. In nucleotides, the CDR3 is TGCGCCAGCAGCTCAGCGACAGGGGGCGGCTACACCTTC.

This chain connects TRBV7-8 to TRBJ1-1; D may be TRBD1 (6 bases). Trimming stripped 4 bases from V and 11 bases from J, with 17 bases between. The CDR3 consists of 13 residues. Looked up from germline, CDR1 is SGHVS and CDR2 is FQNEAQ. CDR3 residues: CASSYGQGIVAFF. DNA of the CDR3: TGTGCCAGCAGCTATGGCCAGGGGATCGTGGCTTTCTTT.

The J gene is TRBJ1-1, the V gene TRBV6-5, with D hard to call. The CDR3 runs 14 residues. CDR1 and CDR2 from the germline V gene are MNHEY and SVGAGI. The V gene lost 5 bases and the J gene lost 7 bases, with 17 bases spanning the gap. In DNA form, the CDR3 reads TGTGCCAGCAGTGACCAATTTCCCTCCGGTGAAGCTTTCTTT. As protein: CASSDQFPSGEAFF.

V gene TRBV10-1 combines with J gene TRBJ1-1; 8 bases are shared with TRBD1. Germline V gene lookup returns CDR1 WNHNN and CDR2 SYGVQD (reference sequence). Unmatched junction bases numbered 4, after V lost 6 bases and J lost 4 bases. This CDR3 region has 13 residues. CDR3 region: CASSPGTGTEAFF. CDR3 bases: TGCGCCAGCAGCCCCGGGACAGGCACTGAAGCTTTCTTT.

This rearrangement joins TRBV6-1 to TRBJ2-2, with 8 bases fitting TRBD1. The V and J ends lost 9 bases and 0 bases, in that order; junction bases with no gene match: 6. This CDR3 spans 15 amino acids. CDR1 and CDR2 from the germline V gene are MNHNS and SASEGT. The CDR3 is CASFSGGANTGELFF. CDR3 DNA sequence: TGTGCCAGTTTTTCAGGGGGCGCGAACACCGGGGAGCTGTTTTTT.

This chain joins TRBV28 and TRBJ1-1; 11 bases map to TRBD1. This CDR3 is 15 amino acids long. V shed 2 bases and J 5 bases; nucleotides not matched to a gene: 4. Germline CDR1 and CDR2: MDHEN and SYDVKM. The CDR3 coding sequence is TGTGCCAGCAGTTTACCAGGGACAGGGGGGACTGAAGCTTTCTTT. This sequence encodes CASSLPGTGGTEAFF.